Detailed here is one T cell receptor (beta chain). Recovery meant two consecutive negative NP/OP PCR tests, professional clearance, or resolved symptoms. Losses at the gene ends were 7 bases for V and 2 bases for J; bases not matched to a gene: 6. Germline V gives CDR1 SNHLY, CDR2 FYNNEI. The CDR3 runs 14 residues. Profiling relied on immunoSEQ multiplex PCR, and the TCRdb table lists in-frame clones only, not all of them. The table records around 250,000 clones, around 87% of them present only once. This specimen comes from a study of blood T cell repertoires in COVID-19. The sample consisted of PBMCs or T cells enriched from blood (not recorded which). The TCR originated in a woman in her forties or fifties who had recovered from COVID-19. This rearrangement joins TRBV2 to TRBJ2-5; 8 nucleotides line up with TRBD2. The CDR3 sequence is CASNGLARQETQYF. The CDR3 DNA sequence: TGTGCCAGCAACGGACTAGCTAGACAAGAGACCCAGTACTTC.